This T cell receptor (beta chain) was profiled in a study of T cell responses to AZD1222 COVID-19 vaccine. Libraries were prepared by immunoSEQ multiplex PCR; TCRdb keeps only in-frame clonotypes and omits some of them. The sample holds some 96,000 clones, over 90% seen once. This clone occurred a few times. Antigen unknown. Trimming pared 1 base from V and 0 bases from J, leaving 22 bases between. This CDR3 is 20 amino acids long. Germline V gene sequence: CDR1 SGHTA, CDR2 FQGTGA. Findings of the study overall: An increase in Spike-specific TCR breadth and depth was observed after two AZD1222 doses. Among AZD1222 vaccinees, only five to seven were seropositive at baseline. It should be noted that donors were predominantly white British and more often female, and clonal diversity was possibly underestimated.

This TCR was recovered from an adult in good health. This chain connects TRBV7-3 to TRBJ1-5; tentative D call: TRBD1 (5 bases). The starting material was peripheral blood, obtained on day 0 of AZD1222 vaccination. In DNA form, the CDR3 reads TGTGCCAGCAGCTTAAGCGGGGGACTGCAAACCCCTTATAGCAATCAGCCCCAGCATTTT. Translating it yields CASSLSGGLQTPYSNQPQHF.